This TCR beta chain comes out of a study of cytomegalovirus exposure and HLA in healthy donors listed by TCRdb under 2017. As for the study more broadly: An earlier analysis of some 500 of the donors reported more than 250 Gb of sequence data and some 100 million unique TCR beta sequences from roughly 200 million T cells. Roughly 300 gigabases of sequencing data and approximately 80 million unique TCR sequences were included in an early release covering around 600 HLA-typed donors. Of the roughly 400 genotyped donors, less than 90% were placed in the genetic ancestry cluster associated with self-reported Caucasian donors. The aim of the study was to test whether cataloging public T cell receptors could identify signatures of past pathogen exposure. Using immunosequencing, the study profiled T cell repertoires from approximately 700 subjects and related those repertoires to cytomegalovirus serostatus. Besides the first cohort of roughly 700 subjects, a separate validation cohort made up of over 100 different subjects was used. To predict cytomegalovirus infection status, the study brought together high-throughput TCR immunosequencing, statistical association of individual TCRs with disease status, and machine learning. A later analysis re-analyzed previously published TCR beta repertoires from several hundred donors and added high-resolution HLA genotyping to study TCR occurrence patterns. In the later analysis, no new phenotypic data were used to find candidate immune exposures; instead, reliance was placed on TCR beta sequences and their occurrence across donors. An earlier analysis of roughly 580 of the donors used high-throughput TCR beta sequencing to judge whether each TCR beta V gene segment behaved as functional or pseudogenic. Donor age, sex, ethnicity and CMV serostatus were compiled alongside the repertoire data. Genome-wide SNP genotypes for about three fifths of the roughly 670 donors were used in a later genetic analysis, which treated that subset as a discovery cohort. Every repertoire in the discovery cohort had been generated on one and the same sequencing platform. Class I and class II HLA loci were covered by the typing at four-digit resolution. The number of donors typed differed by locus, with about 629-630 for A, B, C, DRB1 and DQB1, around 560 for DQA1, over 600 for DPA1, and some 440 for DPB1. About 5 DR-DQ haplotypes were handled as single units for association and clustering, since linkage in the cohort was strong. Across 300 to 500 genotyped donors of the cohort, an average of roughly 200,000 unique TCR beta nucleotide sequences per donor were sequenced, and approximately 17% of those sequences were non-productive.

Overall study outcomes, separate from this receptor: In vitro tests confirmed that a few of the cytomegalovirus-associated TCR beta chains recognize cytomegalovirus antigens. In the study, about 150 TCR beta chains were listed as associated with cytomegalovirus. Across donors, most TCR sequences were observed very rarely, whereas some public TCRs were present in many individuals. V-gene and J-gene trimming of TCR beta chains was associated with a missense DCLRE1C variant in a later genetic analysis, and the association was replicated in an independent cohort. According to a later analysis, parvovirus B19, influenza, CMV and Epstein-Barr virus appeared linked to several top co-occurrence clusters. When HLA alleles, especially DR and DQ, strongly co-occurred, TCR associations were difficult to assign to individual alleles. The presence/absence analyses assumed that sequencing depth was roughly uniform across donors, and that assumption may not be true. Linkage disequilibrium might explain the correlated functional status among segregating V segments, but an unknown experimental factor could not be ruled out. For the cohort, immune exposure information was limited to CMV serostatus. Only TCR beta chains were sequenced in this cohort, and the absence of alpha or paired-chain data limited detectable features. A cluster of highly shared sequence variants was judged likely to be a technical artifact of the sequencing pipeline. In an earlier analysis of about 600 of the donors, most TCR beta V segments appeared in productive rearrangements about 90% or about 30% of the time, broadly matching IMGT annotations. Cytomegalovirus status was reported to be diagnosed by the classifier with high specificity and sensitivity in both the original and validation cohorts. Because some donors lacked HLA typing at each locus, the association tests relied only on the typed subset. A later analysis associated about 17,000 TCR beta sequences with specific HLA alleles at a false discovery rate of 0.05. According to a later analysis, most CMV-associated TCR beta chains appeared to be HLA-restricted, and the HLA associations seemed to be driven largely by CMV exposure. Because counts were too low, more than 15 rarely observed V segments, including chromosome 9 orphons, were excluded from the earlier analysis of around 590 of the donors. According to a later analysis, TCR association rates differed among HLA loci, with DRB1 alleles showing the most associated TCRs and HLA-C alleles showing the fewest. Some IMGT-functional V segments, including TRBV6-2 and TRBV6-3, could not be distinguished by the 87-base-pair reads and were therefore excluded. In a later analysis, HLA-associated TCR beta chains showed more clonal expansion and lower generation probabilities than non-associated chains that were equally common. In a later genetic analysis, fewer N-insertions in productive TCRs were reported among donors in an Asian-associated ancestry cluster than the roughly 700-donor mean. A further reported finding was that TCR beta sequences accurately predicted the HLA-A and HLA-B alleles for most subjects in the first cohort. The authors suggested that the approach could potentially be extended to other disease states and immunological phenotypes.

Receptor amplification or capture employed the immunoSEQ multiplex PCR assay. The multiplex PCR relied on a mix of 60 forward primers for TCR Vbeta segments and 13 reverse primers for TCR Jbeta segments. Amplification of the CDR3 region of rearranged TCR beta genes was performed with a multiplex PCR assay on genomic DNA. The amplified TCR beta libraries were sequenced on the Illumina HiSeq System as 87-base-pair reads. Concerning the study's data processing: A later analysis tallied 75 million to 85 million unique TCR beta chains across the 640 or so repertoires, and about 10 million of those chains were shared by two or more donors. A nearest-neighbor algorithm error-corrected the raw reads and collapsed the reads into unique sequences, merging closely related sequences to remove PCR and sequencing errors. V, D and J gene segments were assigned by aligning CDR3 sequences to IMGT reference sequences. For a sequence to be retained, a match of at least six nucleotides to both a V gene segment and a J gene segment was required. A rearrangement was called productive if the CDR3 had no stop codons and remained in frame with V and J, and every other rearrangement was called non-productive. CDR3 was defined according to IMGT convention as the region running from the second conserved V-encoded cysteine to the conserved J-encoded phenylalanine. In an earlier analysis of 587 of the donors, sequences lacking an unambiguous match to a single V gene segment were excluded. In an earlier analysis of around 600 of the donors, V segments were called functional above 56.7% productive rearrangements and were called segregating when the between-donor standard deviation exceeded 5%. A statistical classification framework was built to diagnose cytomegalovirus status from the catalog of TCR beta chain sequences. In a later analysis, V and J genes were assigned by comparing TCR nucleotide sequences against IMGT/GENE-DB human TR gene sequences. In a later analysis, CDR3 sequences and most-parsimonious VDJ recombination scenarios were assigned using the TCRdist pipeline. A later analysis defined each TCR beta chain by its CDR3 amino acid sequence plus V-gene family, and excluded reads lacking a unique V-gene family. As a way to deal with suspected cross-contamination and a sequencing artifact, a later analysis dropped roughly 600 nucleotide sequences that were highly shared and had low generation probability. In a later analysis, a clonal expansion index was calculated for each public chain from normalized within-repertoire ranks of inferred template counts. Generation probabilities in a later analysis came from a VDJ recombination model fitted to out-of-frame rearrangements, and those results were checked against IGoR. In a later analysis, hypergeometric tests were used to score TCR-TCR, TCR-HLA and TCR-CMV co-occurrence, with a repertoire-size bias correction applied to TCR pairs. To estimate false discovery rates, a later analysis permuted the HLA or CMV assignments 20 times. In a later analysis, co-occurring TCRs were grouped using DBSCAN, and TCRdist sequence similarity was added for clustering within HLA-allele-positive subsets. Repertoires with fewer than 30,000 or more than 120,000 public chains, plus five repertoires with anomalous nucleotide sharing, were excluded from co-occurrence clustering. Here the immuneACCESS table is served through TCRdb, limited to in-frame sequences with V and J called. Missing clones are a known gap in these copies; in checked studies unresolved V genes cover under half, and the rest lacks a known reason. The DNA gave D and trimming, while V, J and clone size come from that table. This sample comprises more than 85,000 clones, 70% to 80% of them detected only once. About 2.2% of the sample is held by the ten biggest clonotypes.

Trimming at the junction amounts to 7 bases on V and 2 bases on J, and the germline ends lie 9 bases apart. The CDR3 runs 11 residues from the cysteine to the phenylalanine. Only CDR3 DNA is held: 33 bases, read in frame from base 1. CDR1 and CDR2 (DFQATT, SNEGSKA) derive from the germline V gene (reference sequence). The cohort was made up of roughly 670 healthy bone marrow donors. Cohort members were all nominally healthy when sampled, although unrecorded immune exposures were likely present. The donor tested CMV seronegative, placing the donor among the 300 to 400 seronegative members of the cohort. Every donor gave a peripheral blood sample, and the peripheral blood mononuclear cells from that sample were used for TCR beta sequencing. Genomic DNA was extracted from the blood cell samples with the Qiagen DNeasy Blood Extraction Kit. This clone appeared once. Its antigen remains unidentified. No quality values exist for individual bases; no much larger clone is one base distant.

Recombination joined TRBV20-1 with TRBJ2-7; a confident D gene designation cannot be given. The sequence came from a man aged 30-40 years in good health and CMV-seronegative. Sequenced: PBMCs. The CDR3 sequence is CSVGFTYEQYF. The sequenced DNA: TGCAGTGTTGGCTTTACCTACGAGCAGTACTTC.